This T cell receptor (beta chain) was captured in a study of T cells expressing NK-cell markers. Study background: It was from sorted CD3+CD56+NKG2C+, CD3+CD56+NKG2C- and CD3+CD56-NKG2C+ T cells that TCR beta repertoires came. Sequenced donors, eight in total, included seven who were HCMV-seropositive and one who was seronegative. General study points: These clonotypes additionally ranked first within the CD3+CD56-NKG2C+ fraction of a handful of donors.

With respect to this clonotype: Its antigen is still unknown.

The CDR3 runs 16 residues. Per the germline V gene, CDR1 is MGHRA and CDR2 is YSYEKL. TCRdb re-called the 5' RACE reads, yielding one record per CDR3 amino acid sequence without DNA. This specimen shows roughly 430,000 distinct CDR3 sequences; the ten leading clones hold 7.3%. What was sequenced was blood T cells: a sorted CD56 or NKG2C T cell subset, CD4+ or CD8+ T cells, or bulk PBMC T cells (not recorded which). The rearrangement links TRBV4-1 to TRBJ1-4; TCRdb designates TRBD1, a call that cannot be tested without DNA. The clonotype comes from a woman between 18 and 70 years old in good health. CDR3 in amino acids: CASSQVLRQDNEKLFF.